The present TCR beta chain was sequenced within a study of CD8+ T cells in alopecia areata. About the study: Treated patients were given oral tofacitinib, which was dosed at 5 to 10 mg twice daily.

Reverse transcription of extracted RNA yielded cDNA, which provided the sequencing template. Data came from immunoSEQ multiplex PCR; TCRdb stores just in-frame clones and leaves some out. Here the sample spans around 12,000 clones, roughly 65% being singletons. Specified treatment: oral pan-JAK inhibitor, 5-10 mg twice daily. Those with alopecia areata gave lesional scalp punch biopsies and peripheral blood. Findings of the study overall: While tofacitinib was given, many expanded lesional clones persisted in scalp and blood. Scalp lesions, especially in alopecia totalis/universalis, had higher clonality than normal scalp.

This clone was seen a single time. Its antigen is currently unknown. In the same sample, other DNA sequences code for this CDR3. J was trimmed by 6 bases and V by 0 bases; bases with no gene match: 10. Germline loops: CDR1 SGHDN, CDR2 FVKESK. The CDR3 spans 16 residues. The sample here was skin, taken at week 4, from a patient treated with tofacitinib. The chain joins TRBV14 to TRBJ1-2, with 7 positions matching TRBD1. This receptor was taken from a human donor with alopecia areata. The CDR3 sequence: CASSQDLVDRADGYTF. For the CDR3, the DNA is TGTGCCAGCAGCCAAGATTTGGTCGACAGGGCGGATGGCTACACCTTC.